The T cell receptor (beta chain) under discussion was sequenced for a study of cytomegalovirus exposure and HLA in healthy donors. This CDR3 spans 17 amino acids. CDR1 and CDR2 from the germline V gene are SGDLS and YYNGEE. V shed 0 bases and J 5 bases; nucleotides not matched to a gene: 6. To note about this clone: Its antigen remains unknown.

Healthy bone marrow donors supplied every sample. A multiplex PCR was run with 60 Vbeta primers and 13 Jbeta primers. Original handling: Unique TCR beta chains numbered around 80 million in a later analysis, with around 10 million shared. Profiling relied on immunoSEQ multiplex PCR, and the TCRdb table lists in-frame clones only, not all of them. V, J and clone size reflect that table, while D and trimming were determined from the DNA. The sample carries roughly 100,000 clones, 78% recorded once. General study results and limits: For most TCR sequences rarity was the rule, although some public TCRs occurred in many donors.

This chain joins TRBV9 and TRBJ2-5; 14 bases map to TRBD2. This TCR derives from a woman aged 35 to 49 in good health and CMV-seronegative. The material sequenced was PBMCs. For the CDR3, the DNA is TGTGCCAGCAGCGTAGGAGGACTAGCGGGAGGAGGGGAGACCCAGTACTTC. Its translation is CASSVGGLAGGGETQYF.